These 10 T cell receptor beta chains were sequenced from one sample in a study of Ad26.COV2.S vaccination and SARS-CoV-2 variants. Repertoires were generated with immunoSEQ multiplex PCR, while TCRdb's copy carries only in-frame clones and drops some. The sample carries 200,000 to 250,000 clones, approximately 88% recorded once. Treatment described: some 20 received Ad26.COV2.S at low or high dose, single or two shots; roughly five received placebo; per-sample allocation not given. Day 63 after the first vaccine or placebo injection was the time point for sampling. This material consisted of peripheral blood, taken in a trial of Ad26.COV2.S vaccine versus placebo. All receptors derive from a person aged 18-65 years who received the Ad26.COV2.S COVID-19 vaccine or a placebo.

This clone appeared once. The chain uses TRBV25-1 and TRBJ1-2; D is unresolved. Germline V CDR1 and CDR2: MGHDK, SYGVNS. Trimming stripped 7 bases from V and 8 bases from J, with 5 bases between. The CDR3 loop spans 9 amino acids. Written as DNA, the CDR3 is TGTGCCAGCATGGGGGGCTACACCTTC. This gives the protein CASMGGYTF.

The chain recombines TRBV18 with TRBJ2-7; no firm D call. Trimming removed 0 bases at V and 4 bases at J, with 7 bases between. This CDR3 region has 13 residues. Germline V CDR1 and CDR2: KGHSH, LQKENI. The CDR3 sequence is CASSPPGGYEQYF. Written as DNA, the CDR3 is TGTGCCAGCTCACCACCGGGCGGTTACGAGCAGTACTTC.

CDR3 amino acids: CASSALSGSADTQYF. The CDR3 bases are TGTGCCAGCAGCGCCTTAAGCGGGAGCGCAGATACGCAGTATTTT. The rearrangement joins TRBV9 to TRBJ2-3, with 8 bases aligning to TRBD2. Germline V gives CDR1 SGDLS, CDR2 YYNGEE. CDR3 size: 15 residues. The ends lost 3 bases at V and 4 bases at J; junction bases unmatched: 7.

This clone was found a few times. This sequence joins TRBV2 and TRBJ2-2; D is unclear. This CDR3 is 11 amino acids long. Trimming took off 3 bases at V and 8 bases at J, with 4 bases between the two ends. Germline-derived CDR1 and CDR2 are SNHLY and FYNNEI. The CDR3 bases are TGTGCCAGCAGTGAGGTGGGGGAGCTGTTTTTT. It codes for CASSEVGELFF.

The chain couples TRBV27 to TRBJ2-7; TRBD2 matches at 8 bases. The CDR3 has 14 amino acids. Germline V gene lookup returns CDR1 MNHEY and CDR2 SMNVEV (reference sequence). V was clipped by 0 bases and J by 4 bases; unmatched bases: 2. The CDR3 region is CASSLSGGVYEQYF. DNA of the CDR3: TGTGCCAGCAGTTTATCCGGGGGGGTGTACGAGCAGTACTTC.

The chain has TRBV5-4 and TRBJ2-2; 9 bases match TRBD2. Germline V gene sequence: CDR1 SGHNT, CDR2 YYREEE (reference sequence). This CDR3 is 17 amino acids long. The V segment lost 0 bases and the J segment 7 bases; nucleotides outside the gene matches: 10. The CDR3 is CASSLGGAGGPSGELFF. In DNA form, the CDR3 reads TGTGCCAGCAGCTTGGGAGGTGCGGGGGGGCCCAGCGGGGAGCTGTTTTTT.

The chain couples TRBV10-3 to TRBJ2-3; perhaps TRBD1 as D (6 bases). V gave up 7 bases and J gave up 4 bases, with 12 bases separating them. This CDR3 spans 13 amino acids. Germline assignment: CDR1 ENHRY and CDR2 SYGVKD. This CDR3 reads CAIMAGAADTQYF. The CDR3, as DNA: TGTGCCATCATGGCAGGGGCCGCAGATACGCAGTATTTT.

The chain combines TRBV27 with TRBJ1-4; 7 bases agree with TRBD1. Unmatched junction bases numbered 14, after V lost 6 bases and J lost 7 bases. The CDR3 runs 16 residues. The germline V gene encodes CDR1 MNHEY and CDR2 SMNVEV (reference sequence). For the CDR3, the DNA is TGTGCCAGCAGAGGAGGGGGCCTCTCGCCTGGTGAAAAACTGTTTTTT. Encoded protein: CASRGGGLSPGEKLFF.

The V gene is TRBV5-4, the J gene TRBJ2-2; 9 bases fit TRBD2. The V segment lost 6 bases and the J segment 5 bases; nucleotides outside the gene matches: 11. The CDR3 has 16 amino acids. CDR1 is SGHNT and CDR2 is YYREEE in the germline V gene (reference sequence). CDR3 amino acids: CASTLPGLAGTGELFF. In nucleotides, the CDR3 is TGTGCCAGCACCCTCCCCGGGCTAGCGGGGACCGGGGAGCTGTTTTTT.

The CDR3: CASSPDRGTEAFF. The CDR3 nucleotides read TGTGCCAGCTCGCCAGACAGGGGCACTGAAGCTTTCTTT. The V and J genes are TRBV18 and TRBJ1-1; 8 nucleotides align to TRBD1. Germline V gene data show CDR1 as KGHSH and CDR2 as LQKENI. The CDR3 extends over 13 amino acids. With 6 bases clipped from V and 4 bases from J, the junction kept 4 bases outside the gene matches.